These 3 T cell receptor beta chains came from one sample sequenced in a study of beta chain features in type 1 diabetes. The isolated RNA, all of it, was reverse transcribed, so expressed TCRB transcripts were what got sequenced. The repertoire was sequenced with immunoSEQ multiplex PCR; TCRdb's copy has only in-frame clones and lacks some. The sample includes roughly 150,000 clones, about 7.3% of them seen just once. Sequences were obtained from central memory CD4+ T cells from blood. The receptors come from a man between 18 and 35 years old in good health.

The genes are TRBV7-2 and TRBJ1-1; maybe TRBD1 (5 bases). Trimming stripped 1 base from V and 2 bases from J, with 14 bases between. This CDR3 has 16 residues. Germline loops: CDR1 SGHTA, CDR2 FQGNSA. The CDR3 is CASSLGRGWGNTEAFF. The CDR3 DNA follows: TGTGCCAGCAGCTTAGGTAGGGGTTGGGGTAACACTGAAGCTTTCTTT.

This chain uses TRBV27 with TRBJ2-1; TRBD2 matches at 15 bases. The CDR3 runs 17 residues. Germline V gene lookup returns CDR1 MNHEY and CDR2 SMNVEV (reference sequence). J gave up 6 bases and V 0 bases, and 3 bases lay outside the gene matches. CDR3 in DNA: TGTGCCAGCAGTTTATCAGGACTAGCGGGAGGGGGCAATGAGCAGTTCTTC. Its translation is CASSLSGLAGGGNEQFF.

This clone was counted ten times or more. The chain combines TRBV29-1 with TRBJ1-2, with TRBD1 identical over 7 bases. The CDR3 length is 13 residues. Per germline, CDR1 SQVTM and CDR2 ANQGSEA. Losses at the gene ends were 6 bases for V and 2 bases for J; bases not matched to a gene: 6. The CDR3 DNA follows: TGCAGCGTGGACAGGTTTCTAAACTATGGCTACACCTTC. As protein: CSVDRFLNYGYTF. Together with reference TRBV29-1 and TRBJ1-2, the CDR3 gives the full variable domain: SAVISQKPSRDICQRGTSLTIQCQVDSQVTMMFWYRQQPGQSLTLIATANQGSEATYESGFVIDKFPISRPNLTFSTLTVSNMSPEDSSIYLCSVDRFLNYGYTFGSGTRLTVV.